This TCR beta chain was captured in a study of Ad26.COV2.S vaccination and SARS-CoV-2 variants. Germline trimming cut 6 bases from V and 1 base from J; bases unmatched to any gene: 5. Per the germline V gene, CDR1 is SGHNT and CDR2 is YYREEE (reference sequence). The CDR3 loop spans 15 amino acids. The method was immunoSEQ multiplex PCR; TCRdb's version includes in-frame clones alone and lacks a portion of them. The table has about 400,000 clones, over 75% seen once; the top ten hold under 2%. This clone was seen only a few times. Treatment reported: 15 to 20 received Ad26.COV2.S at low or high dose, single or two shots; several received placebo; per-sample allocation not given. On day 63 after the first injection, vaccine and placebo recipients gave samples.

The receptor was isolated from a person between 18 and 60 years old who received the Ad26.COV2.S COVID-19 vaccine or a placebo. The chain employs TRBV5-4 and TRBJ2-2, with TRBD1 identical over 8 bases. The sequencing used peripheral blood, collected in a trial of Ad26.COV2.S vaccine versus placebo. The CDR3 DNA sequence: TGTGCCAGCACGTCAGGACAGGGGAACACCGGGGAGCTGTTTTTT. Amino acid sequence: CASTSGQGNTGELFF. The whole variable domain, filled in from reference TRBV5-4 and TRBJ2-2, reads ETGVTQSPTHLIKTRGQQVTLRCSSQSGHNTVSWYQQALGQGPQFIFQYYREEENGRGNFPPRFSGLQFPNYSSELNVNALELDDSALYLCASTSGQGNTGELFFGEGSRLTVL.